A single sample is the source of the 22 T cell receptor beta chains below, sequenced in a study of blood T cell repertoires in COVID-19. Sequencing used immunoSEQ multiplex PCR; TCRdb keeps in-frame clones, though not all of them. The sample includes 62,000 or so clones, 88% seen only once; the top ten take 4.7%. What was sequenced was peripheral blood. These receptors were taken from a human donor in a cohort sampled during active COVID-19.

V and J are TRBV3-1 (or the pseudogene TRBV3-2) and TRBJ2-1; a weak D match, TRBD1 (6 bases). CDR3 length equals 18 residues. Germline assignment: CDR1 LGHDT and CDR2 YNNKEL (reference sequence). V lost 3 bases and J 2 bases, leaving 20 bases between the germline ends. As DNA, the CDR3 is TGTGCCAGCAGCCACCGTGACTATGGGGACATGCCCTACAATGAGCAGTTCTTC. Translated: CASSHRDYGDMPYNEQFF.

This clone was counted a few times. V usage is TRBV25-1 and J usage is TRBJ1-2, with a tentative D call TRBD1 (5 bases). The CDR3 is 14 residues long. Looked up from germline, CDR1 is MGHDK and CDR2 is SYGVNS. Trimming took 3 bases from V and 7 from J, leaving 15 bases between them. The CDR3: CASSDQGTGVGYTF. CDR3 bases: TGTGCCAGCAGTGATCAAGGGACGGGAGTTGGCTACACCTTC.

This clone came up once. V and J are TRBV7-2 and TRBJ1-4, with D possibly TRBD1 on 6 matching bases. Trimming left V 4 bases short and J 2 bases short, with 14 bases between. Germline V lookup: CDR1 SGHTA, CDR2 FQGNSA. The CDR3 sequence is 16 residues long. This CDR3 is CASSYKGDRTNEKLFF. CDR3 coding DNA: TGTGCCAGCAGCTACAAGGGGGACCGGACTAATGAAAAACTGTTTTTT. Filled out from reference TRBV7-2 and TRBJ1-4, the complete variable domain reads GAGVSQSPSNKVTEKGKDVELRCDPISGHTALYWYRQSLGQGLEFLIYFQGNSAPDKSGLPSDRFSAERTGGSVSTLTIQRTQQEDSAVYLCASSYKGDRTNEKLFFGSGTQLSVL.

The V and J genes are TRBV19 and TRBJ2-1; 13 nucleotides line up with TRBD2. J lost 5 bases, V lost 5 bases, and 6 bases had no gene match. The CDR3 covers 16 residues. CDR1 LNHDA and CDR2 SQIVND come from the germline V gene (reference sequence). CDR3 region: CASSQPGTSGDNEQFF. In DNA, the CDR3 is TGTGCCAGTAGTCAACCCGGGACTAGCGGGGACAATGAGCAGTTCTTC.

This clone showed up just once. V usage is TRBV19 and J usage is TRBJ2-2, with a weak D call TRBD1 (6 bases). The CDR3 is 14 residues long. The germline V gene encodes CDR1 LNHDA and CDR2 SQIVND (reference sequence). The V end was cut by 0 bases, the J end by 7 bases, with 9 bases between. Here the CDR3 reads CASSIDRGVGELFF. DNA of the CDR3: TGTGCCAGTAGTATAGACAGGGGAGTCGGGGAGCTGTTTTTT.

J is TRBJ2-5 and V is TRBV18; D is possibly TRBD2 (6 bases). CDR1 is KGHSH and CDR2 is LQKENI in the germline V gene. This CDR3 comprises 13 residues. Trimming removed 1 base at V and 8 bases at J, with 11 bases between. The chain's CDR3 is CASSPLPRGTQYF. In DNA, the CDR3 is TGTGCCAGCTCACCACTCCCGCGGGGAACCCAGTACTTC. The entire variable domain, with the rest obtained from reference TRBV18 and TRBJ2-5, is as follows: NAGVMQNPRHLVRRRGQEARLRCSPMKGHSHVYWYRQLPEEGLKFMVYLQKENIIDESGMPKERFSAEFPKEGPSILRIQQVVRGDSAAYFCASSPLPRGTQYFGPGTRLLVL.

This sequence joins TRBV7-6 and TRBJ2-1; D gene uncertain. V was shortened by 1 base and J by 5 bases, with 12 bases between the two germline ends. Germline V CDR1 and CDR2: SGHVS, FNYEAQ. The CDR3 extends over 15 amino acids. The CDR3 here is CASSLEWPDNNEQFF. CDR3 DNA: TGTGCCAGCAGCTTAGAATGGCCTGATAACAATGAGCAGTTCTTC.

The chain uses TRBV12-3 or TRBV12-4 and TRBJ2-7, with D possibly being TRBD1 (5 bases). This CDR3 has 13 residues. With 1 base removed from V and 10 bases from J, the gap between germline ends came to 14 bases. Written as DNA, the CDR3 is TGTGCCAGCAGTTTAGACAGGCAGATAAAACAGTACTTC. This sequence encodes CASSLDRQIKQYF.

This clone was counted once. V usage is TRBV5-5 and J usage is TRBJ2-7, with 9 bases lining up with TRBD2. V lost 4 bases, J lost 2 bases, and 7 bases stayed unmatched. The CDR3 spans 15 residues. Germline V gene data show CDR1 as SGHKS and CDR2 as YYEKEE (reference sequence). In nucleotides, the CDR3 is TGTGCCAGCAGCCGGGGGCTAGCGGGGACCTACGAGCAGTACTTC. As protein: CASSRGLAGTYEQYF.

This chain links TRBV6-5 with TRBJ2-1; D is perhaps TRBD1 (5 bases). Germline assignment: CDR1 MNHEY and CDR2 SVGAGI. This CDR3 has 12 amino acids. V was clipped by 6 bases and J by 7 bases, with 10 bases between them. The CDR3 coding sequence is TGTGCCAGCAGGGGGCGCGAGAATGAGCAGTTCTTC. Its protein product is CASRGRENEQFF.

J is TRBJ2-5 and V is TRBV14; D is possibly TRBD2 (6 bases). The CDR3 length is 14 residues. The V end lost 4 bases, the J end lost 4 bases, and 13 bases lay between the germline ends. The germline CDR1 and CDR2 sequences are SGHDN and FVKESK. The chain's CDR3 is CASSRDGGGETQYF. In nucleotides, the CDR3 is TGTGCCAGCAGCCGGGACGGGGGAGGAGAGACCCAGTACTTC.

This sequence joins TRBV5-4 and TRBJ2-1, with TRBD2 identical over 10 bases. Trimming took 0 bases from V and 5 from J; bases not matched to a gene: 11. The CDR3 spans 18 residues. In germline, CDR1 is SGHNT, CDR2 YYREEE (reference sequence). The CDR3 spells CASSLVGAGGGLDNEQFF. The CDR3 nucleotides read TGTGCCAGCAGCTTGGTCGGAGCGGGAGGGGGCTTGGACAATGAGCAGTTCTTC.

The chain combines TRBV2 with TRBJ1-1; no clear D gene. This CDR3 is 15 amino acids long. Germline values: CDR1 SNHLY, CDR2 FYNNEI. V was cut by 7 bases and J by 0 bases, with 15 bases left in between. The CDR3 spells CASNKGWAMNTEAFF. Written as DNA, the CDR3 is TGTGCCAGCAATAAAGGATGGGCTATGAACACTGAAGCTTTCTTT.

The rearrangement links TRBV2 to TRBJ1-2, with a weak D call TRBD1 (5 bases). Germline lookup yields CDR1 SNHLY and CDR2 FYNNEI. The CDR3 sequence is 14 residues long. V shed 6 bases and J shed 2 bases, with 13 bases lying between them. The chain's CDR3 is CASRLVGGNYGYTF. The CDR3, as DNA: TGTGCCAGCAGATTGGTCGGGGGGAACTATGGCTACACCTTC.

J is TRBJ1-3 and V is TRBV4-1, with a tentative D call TRBD1 (6 bases). The CDR3 contains 15 residues. With 1 base removed from V and 0 bases from J, the gap between germline ends came to 7 bases. Germline lookup yields CDR1 MGHRA and CDR2 YSYEKL. The CDR3 spells CASSQGQVSGNTIYF. CDR3 DNA: TGCGCCAGCAGCCAAGGACAGGTCTCTGGAAACACCATATATTTT.

This clone appeared a single time. The chain has TRBV2 and TRBJ1-1; no firm D call. The CDR3 has 14 residues. CDR1 is SNHLY, CDR2 FYNNEI, per germline. The V end was cut by 2 bases, the J end by 1 base, with 8 bases between. In DNA, the CDR3 is TGTGCCAGCAGTGAAAGTCTTAGGAACACTGAAGCTTTCTTT. It codes for CASSESLRNTEAFF.

The chain couples TRBV6-6 to TRBJ1-5, with D perhaps TRBD1 (5 bases). CDR3 length: 15 amino acids. V dropped 6 bases and J dropped 4 bases, with 16 bases sitting between them. Germline CDR1 and CDR2: MNHNY and SVGAGI (reference sequence). The CDR3 DNA reads as TGTGCCAGCAGGGTTGGGGGGGACGGGAATCAGCCCCAGCATTTT. It encodes CASRVGGDGNQPQHF.

The chain uses TRBV7-6 and TRBJ2-2; TRBD1 might be the D (7 bases). CDR1 and CDR2 (germline): SGHVS, FNYEAQ. V shed 8 bases and J shed 6 bases, with 10 bases lying between them. The CDR3 is 12 amino acids. CDR3: CASSRGAGELFF. In DNA form, the CDR3 reads TGTGCCAGCTCCAGGGGGGCCGGGGAGCTGTTTTTT.

This clone was found a few times. The chain couples TRBV7-2 to TRBJ1-5; no clear D. The V end was cut by 0 bases, the J end by 3 bases, with 9 bases between. Germline-derived CDR1 and CDR2 are SGHTA and FQGNSA. CDR3 size: 15 residues. CDR3 loop: CASSLASQPNQPQHF. Here the CDR3 DNA reads TGTGCCAGCAGCTTAGCGTCACAGCCCAATCAGCCCCAGCATTTT.

The V call is TRBV29-1, the J call TRBJ2-7; the D is unclear. V lost 4 bases, J lost 0 bases, and 7 bases lay in between. Germline V lookup: CDR1 SQVTM, CDR2 ANQGSEA. This CDR3 spans 12 amino acids. The CDR3 sequence is CSVAHISYEQYF. The CDR3 region has the DNA TGCAGCGTTGCACACATCTCCTACGAGCAGTACTTC.

This chain's CDR3 is CASSPNQAGANVLTF. DNA for the CDR3: TGTGCCAGCAGCCCGAACCAGGCTGGGGCCAACGTCCTGACTTTC. This rearrangement joins TRBV9 to TRBJ2-6; D is unclear. The CDR3 covers 15 residues. Germline CDR1 reads SGDLS; CDR2 reads YYNGEE. V was cut by 4 bases and J by 2 bases, with 10 bases left in between.

V is TRBV6-2 or TRBV6-3 and J is TRBJ2-1; unclear D gene. V dropped 4 bases and J dropped 6 bases, with 4 bases sitting between them. Germline V lookup: CDR1 MNHEY, CDR2 SVGEGT. CDR3 size: 11 residues. CDR3 residues: CASSSLNEQFF. CDR3 DNA: TGTGCCAGCAGTTCCCTCAATGAGCAGTTCTTC.